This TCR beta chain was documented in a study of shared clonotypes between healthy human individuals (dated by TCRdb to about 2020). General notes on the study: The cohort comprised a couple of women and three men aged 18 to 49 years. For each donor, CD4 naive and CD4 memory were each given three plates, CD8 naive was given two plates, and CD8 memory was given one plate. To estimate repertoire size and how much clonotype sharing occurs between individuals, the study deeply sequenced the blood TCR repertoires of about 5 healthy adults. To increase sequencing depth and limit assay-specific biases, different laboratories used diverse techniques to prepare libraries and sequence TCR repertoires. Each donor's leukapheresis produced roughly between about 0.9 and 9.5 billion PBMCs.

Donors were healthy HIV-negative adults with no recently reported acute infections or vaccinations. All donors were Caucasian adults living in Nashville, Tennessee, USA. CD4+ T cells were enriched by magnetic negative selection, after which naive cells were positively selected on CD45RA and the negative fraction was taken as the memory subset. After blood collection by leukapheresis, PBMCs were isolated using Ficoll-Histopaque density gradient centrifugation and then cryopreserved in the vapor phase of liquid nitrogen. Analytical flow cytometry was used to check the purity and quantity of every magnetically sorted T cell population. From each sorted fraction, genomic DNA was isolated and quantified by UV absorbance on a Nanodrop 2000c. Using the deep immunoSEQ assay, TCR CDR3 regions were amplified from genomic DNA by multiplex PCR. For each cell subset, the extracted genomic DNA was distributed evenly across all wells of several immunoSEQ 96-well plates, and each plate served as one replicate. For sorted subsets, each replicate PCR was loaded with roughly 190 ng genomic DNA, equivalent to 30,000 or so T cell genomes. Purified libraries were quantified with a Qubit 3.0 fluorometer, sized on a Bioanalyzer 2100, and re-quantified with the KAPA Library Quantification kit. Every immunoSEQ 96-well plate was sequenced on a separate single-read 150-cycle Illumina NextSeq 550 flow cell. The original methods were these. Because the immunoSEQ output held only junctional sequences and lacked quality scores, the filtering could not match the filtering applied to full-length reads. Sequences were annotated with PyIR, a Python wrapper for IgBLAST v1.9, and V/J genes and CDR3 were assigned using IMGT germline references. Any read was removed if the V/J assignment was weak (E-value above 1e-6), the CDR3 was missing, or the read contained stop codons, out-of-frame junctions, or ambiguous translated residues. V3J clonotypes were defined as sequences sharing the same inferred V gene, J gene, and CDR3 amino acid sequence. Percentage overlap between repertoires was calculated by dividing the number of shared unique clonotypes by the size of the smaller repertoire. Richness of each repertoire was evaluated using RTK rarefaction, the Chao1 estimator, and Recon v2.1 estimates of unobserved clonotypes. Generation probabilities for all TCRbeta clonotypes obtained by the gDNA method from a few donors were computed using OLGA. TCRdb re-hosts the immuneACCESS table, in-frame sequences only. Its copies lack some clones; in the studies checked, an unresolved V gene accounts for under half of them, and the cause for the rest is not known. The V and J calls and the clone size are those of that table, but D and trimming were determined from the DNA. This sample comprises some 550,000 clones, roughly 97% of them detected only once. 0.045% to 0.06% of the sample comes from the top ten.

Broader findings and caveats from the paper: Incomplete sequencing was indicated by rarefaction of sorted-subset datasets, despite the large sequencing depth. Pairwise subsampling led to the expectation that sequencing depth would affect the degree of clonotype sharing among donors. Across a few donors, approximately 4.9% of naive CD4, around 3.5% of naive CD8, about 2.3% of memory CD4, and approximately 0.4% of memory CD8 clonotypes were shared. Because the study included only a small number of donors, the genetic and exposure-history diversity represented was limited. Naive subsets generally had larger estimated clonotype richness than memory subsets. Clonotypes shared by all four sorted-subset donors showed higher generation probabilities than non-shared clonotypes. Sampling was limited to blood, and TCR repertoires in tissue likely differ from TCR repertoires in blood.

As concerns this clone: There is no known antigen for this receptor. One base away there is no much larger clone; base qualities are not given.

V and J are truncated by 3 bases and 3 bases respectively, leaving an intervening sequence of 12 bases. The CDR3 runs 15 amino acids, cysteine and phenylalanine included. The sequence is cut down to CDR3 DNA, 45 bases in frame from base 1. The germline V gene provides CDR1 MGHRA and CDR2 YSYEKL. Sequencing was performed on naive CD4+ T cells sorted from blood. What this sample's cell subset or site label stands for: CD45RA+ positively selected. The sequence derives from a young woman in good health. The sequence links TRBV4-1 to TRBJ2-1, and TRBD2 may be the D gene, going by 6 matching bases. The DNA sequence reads TGCGCCAGCAGCCACTCCGGGAGTAGCTACAATGAGCAGTTCTTC. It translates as CASSHSGSSYNEQFF.